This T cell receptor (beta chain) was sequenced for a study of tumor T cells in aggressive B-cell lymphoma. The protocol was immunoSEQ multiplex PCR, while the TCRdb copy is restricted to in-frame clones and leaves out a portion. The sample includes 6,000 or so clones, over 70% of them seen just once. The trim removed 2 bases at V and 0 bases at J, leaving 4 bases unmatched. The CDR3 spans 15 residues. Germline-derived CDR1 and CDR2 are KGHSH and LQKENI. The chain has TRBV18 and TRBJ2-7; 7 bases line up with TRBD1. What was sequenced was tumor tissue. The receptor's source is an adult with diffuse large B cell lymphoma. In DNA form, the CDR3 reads TGTGCCAGCTCACCAAATCAGGGGGTCTCCTACGAGCAGTACTTC. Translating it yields CASSPNQGVSYEQYF.